The entry below describes one T cell receptor (beta chain). The antigen is undetermined. Its ends do not fully match the called genes, so a read error is possible. Amplified regions were TCR beta CDR3 sequences from RNA transcripts. The HTBI primer set drove a first-round RT-PCR of the TCR CDR3. TCRdb independently ran MiXCR on the multiplex PCR reads; one entry per CDR3 protein. This table holds approximately 700,000 distinct CDR3 sequences, less than 45% found once. The data stem from a study of T cells in Graves' hyperthyroidism and ophthalmopathy. Overall study findings and caveats: Median prediction lead before ophthalmopathy onset was 5.5 to 7 months with the model.

Researchers barred patients who had uncontrolled infection, other autoimmune disease, pregnancy or lactation. Sequencing was performed on peripheral blood or thyroid tissue (not recorded which). This clonotype was obtained from an adult man with Graves' disease, either hyperthyroidism or ophthalmopathy (not recorded which).

CDR3 in amino acids: CASSWGREAFF. The CDR3 nucleotides read TGTGCCAGCAGCTGGGGGCGTGAAGCCTTCTTT. This chain uses TRBV7-8 with TRBJ1-1; possibly TRBD1 for D (6 bases). The CDR3 covers 11 residues. Germline lookup yields CDR1 SGHVS and CDR2 FQNEAQ.